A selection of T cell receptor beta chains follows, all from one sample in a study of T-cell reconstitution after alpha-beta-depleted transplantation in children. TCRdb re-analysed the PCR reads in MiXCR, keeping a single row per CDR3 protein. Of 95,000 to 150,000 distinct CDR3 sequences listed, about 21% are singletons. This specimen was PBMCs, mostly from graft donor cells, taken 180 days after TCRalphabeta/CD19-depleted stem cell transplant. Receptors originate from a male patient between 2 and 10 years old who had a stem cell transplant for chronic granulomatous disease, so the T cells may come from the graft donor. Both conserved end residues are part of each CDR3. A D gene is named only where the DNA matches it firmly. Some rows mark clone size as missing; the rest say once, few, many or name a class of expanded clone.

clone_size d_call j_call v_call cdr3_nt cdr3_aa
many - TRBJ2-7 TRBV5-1 TGCGCCAGCAGCGAGACGGGACTCGGCGACGAGCAGTACTTC CASSETGLGDEQYF
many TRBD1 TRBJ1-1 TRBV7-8 TGTGCCAGCAGCCCCGGGGACAGGGGGATGAACACTGAAGCTTTCTTT CASSPGDRGMNTEAFF
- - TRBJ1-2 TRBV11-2 TGTGCCAGCAGCCCGCTCCTTACAGCTCAGGACTACACCTTC CASSPLLTAQDYTF
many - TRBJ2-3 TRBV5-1 TGCGCCAGCAGCTTTCCCAAGAACTATAGCAGAGACACAGATACGCAGTATTTT CASSFPKNYSRDTDTQYF
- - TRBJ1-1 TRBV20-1 TGCAGTGGGTTAGGGGATCGCACTGAAGCTTTCTTT CSGLGDRTEAFF
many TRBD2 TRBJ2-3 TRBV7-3 TGTGCCAGCAGCTTGGAGGAGCGGGAGGGCACAGATACGCAGTATTTT CASSLEEREGTDTQYF
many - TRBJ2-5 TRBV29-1 TGCAGCGTTGAGGAATGGGTCAAGGGGTTGCAAGAGACCCAGTACTTC CSVEEWVKGLQETQYF
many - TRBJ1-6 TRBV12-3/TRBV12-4 TGTGCCAGCAGGATCCAAGGGAGCAATTCACCCCTCCACTTT CASRIQGSNSPLHF
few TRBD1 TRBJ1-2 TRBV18 TGTGCCAGCTCGAGGGACAGCGGTACTAACTATGGCTACACCTTC CASSRDSGTNYGYTF
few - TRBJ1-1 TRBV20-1 TGCAGTGCTAGTCGGGGGAACACTGAAGCTTTCTTT CSASRGNTEAFF
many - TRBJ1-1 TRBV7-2 TGTGCCAGCAGCTTAGGAGGATCCGGATTGAACACTGAAGCTTTCTTT CASSLGGSGLNTEAFF
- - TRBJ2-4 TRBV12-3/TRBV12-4 TGTGCCAGCAGTTTAGTCCAGGCCCTGGGGGCCAAAAACATTCAGTACTTC CASSLVQALGAKNIQYF
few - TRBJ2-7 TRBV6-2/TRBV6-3 TGTGCCAGCAGAAGGGGACAACTAATACCCTACGAGCAGTACTTC CASRRGQLIPYEQYF
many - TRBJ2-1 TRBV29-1 TGCAGCGTTGTCACAGCATACAATGAGCAGTTCTTC CSVVTAYNEQFF
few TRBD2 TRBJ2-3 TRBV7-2 TGTGCCAGCAGCTTAGTCGTTAGCGGGGGCTTAGATACGCAGTATTTT CASSLVVSGGLDTQYF
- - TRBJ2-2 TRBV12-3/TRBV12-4 TGTGCCAGCAGGGCGGGCGGAACCGGGGAGCTGTTTTTT CASRAGGTGELFF
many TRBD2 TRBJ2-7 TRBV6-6 TGTGCCAGCAGTTTCGGGGACTACTCCTTATACGAGCAGTACTTC CASSFGDYSLYEQYF
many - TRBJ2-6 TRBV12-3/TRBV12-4 TGTGCCAGCAGTTTTTCATTCTCTTCTGGGGCCAACGTCCTGACTTTC CASSFSFSSGANVLTF
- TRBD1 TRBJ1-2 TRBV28 TGTGCCAGCAGCTTGGACAGGGGGCTCTATGGCTACACCTTC CASSLDRGLYGYTF
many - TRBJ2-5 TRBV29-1 TGCAGCGTTGATCACAGGACGTACCAAGAGACCCAGTACTTC CSVDHRTYQETQYF
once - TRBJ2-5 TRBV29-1 TGCAGCGTGGGCGGAGGGGGTGGGGACGGGACCCAGTACTTC CSVGGGGGDGTQYF
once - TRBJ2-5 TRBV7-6 TGTGCCAGCAGCTTATATACGGGAGTAACAGGAGAGACCCAGTACTTC CASSLYTGVTGETQYF
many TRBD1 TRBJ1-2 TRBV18 TGTGCCAGCTCACCACCGAGGACAGGGCCGAACTATGGCTACACCTTC CASSPPRTGPNYGYTF
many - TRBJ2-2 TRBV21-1 TGTGCCAGCAGCAAAGACCTAAGGACTAGAATTACCGGGGAGCTGTTTTTT CASSKDLRTRITGELFF
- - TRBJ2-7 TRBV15 TGTGCCACCAGCAGGCCCGGGACATCTTACGAGCAGTACTTC CATSRPGTSYEQYF
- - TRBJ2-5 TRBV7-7 TGTGCTAGCAGCTTGTACGACCAAGAGACCCAGTACTTC CASSLYDQETQYF
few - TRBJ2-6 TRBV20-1 TGCAGTGCTCAGATCTCTGGGGCCAACGTCCTGACTTTC CSAQISGANVLTF
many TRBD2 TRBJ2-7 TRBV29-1 TGCAGCGTCGGACAAATAGGGACTAGCGGGAAGGTCGAGCAGTACTTC CSVGQIGTSGKVEQYF
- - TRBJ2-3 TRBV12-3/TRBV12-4 TGTGCCAGCACCCTGAGGGGAGGGGGAAAAGCGCAGTATTTT CASTLRGGGKAQYF
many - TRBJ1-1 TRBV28 TGTGCCAGCAGTTTAATAGGGGTCACTGAAGCTTTCTTT CASSLIGVTEAFF
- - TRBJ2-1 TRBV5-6 TGTGCCAGCAGCCCTCTGCCTACCGTGGATGAGCAGTTCTTC CASSPLPTVDEQFF
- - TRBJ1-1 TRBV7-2 TGTGCCAGCAGCACACAGGAGAACACTGAAGCTTTCTTT CASSTQENTEAFF
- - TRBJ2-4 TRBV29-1 TGCAGCGTTGATACAGGGGAGGGAAACATTCAGTACTTC CSVDTGEGNIQYF
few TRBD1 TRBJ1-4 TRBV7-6 TGTGCCAGCAGCTTGAACAGGGGATCTAATGAAAAACTGTTTTTT CASSLNRGSNEKLFF
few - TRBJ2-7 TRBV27 TGTGCCAGCAGATCAACAGGGGAGCAGTACTTC CASRSTGEQYF
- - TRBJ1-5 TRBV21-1 TGTGCCAGCAGCATTAGCCAGGACAGGGGGCTACTCAATCAGCCCCAGCATTTT CASSISQDRGLLNQPQHF
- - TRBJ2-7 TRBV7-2 TGTGCCAGCAGCTTATTGGGATCCAAGAGCGAGCAGTACTTC CASSLLGSKSEQYF
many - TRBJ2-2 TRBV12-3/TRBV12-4 TGTGCCAGCAGTTTAGGAGGCTGGAACACCGGGGAGCTGTTTTTT CASSLGGWNTGELFF
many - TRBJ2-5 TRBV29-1 TGCAGCGTTGTTAAGAAGACCCAGTACTTC CSVVKKTQYF
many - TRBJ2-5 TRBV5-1 TGCGCCAGCAGCTTGGAGTGGACCCAGTACTTC CASSLEWTQYF